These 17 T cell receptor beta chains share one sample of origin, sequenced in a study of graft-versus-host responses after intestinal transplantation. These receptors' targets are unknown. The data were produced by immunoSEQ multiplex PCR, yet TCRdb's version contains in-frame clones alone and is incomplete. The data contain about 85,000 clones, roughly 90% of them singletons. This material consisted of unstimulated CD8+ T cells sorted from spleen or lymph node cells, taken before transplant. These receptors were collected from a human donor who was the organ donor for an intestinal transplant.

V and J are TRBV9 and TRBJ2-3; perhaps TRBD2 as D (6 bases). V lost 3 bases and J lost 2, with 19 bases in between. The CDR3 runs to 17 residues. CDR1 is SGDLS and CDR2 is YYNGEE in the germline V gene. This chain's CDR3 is CASSEWSGEVYTDTQYF. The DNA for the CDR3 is TGTGCCAGCAGCGAGTGGTCGGGGGAGGTGTACACAGATACGCAGTATTTT.

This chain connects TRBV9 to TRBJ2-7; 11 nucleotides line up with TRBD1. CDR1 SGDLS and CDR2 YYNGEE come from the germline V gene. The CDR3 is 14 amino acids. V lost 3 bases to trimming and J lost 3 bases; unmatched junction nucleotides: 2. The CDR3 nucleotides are TGTGCCAGCAGCGCCGGGACAGGGGGCTACGAGCAGTACTTC. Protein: CASSAGTGGYEQYF.

CDR3 in DNA: TGTGCCAGCAAAGGGCGGTCGTCCTACGAGCAGTACTTC. Residues: CASKGRSSYEQYF. This chain joins TRBV6-5 and TRBJ2-7; D is undetermined. V gave up 7 bases and J gave up 1 base, with 11 bases separating them. This CDR3 has 13 residues. Germline assignment: CDR1 MNHEY and CDR2 SVGAGI.

As DNA, the CDR3 is TGCAGCGTTGTATGGAACACTGAAGCTTTCTTT. This gives the protein CSVVWNTEAFF. V and J are TRBV29-1 and TRBJ1-1, with D uncertain. The V and J ends lost 4 bases and 1 base respectively, with 4 bases between them. The CDR3 totals 11 residues. Germline values: CDR1 SQVTM, CDR2 ANQGSEA.

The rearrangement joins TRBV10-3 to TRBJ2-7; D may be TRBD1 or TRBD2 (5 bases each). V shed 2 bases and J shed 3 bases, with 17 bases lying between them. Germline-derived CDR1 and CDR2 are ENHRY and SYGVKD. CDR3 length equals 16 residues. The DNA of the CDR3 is TGTGCCATCAGTGAGAGTGGGGGTCAGGGTTACTACGAGCAGTACTTC. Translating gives CAISESGGQGYYEQYF.

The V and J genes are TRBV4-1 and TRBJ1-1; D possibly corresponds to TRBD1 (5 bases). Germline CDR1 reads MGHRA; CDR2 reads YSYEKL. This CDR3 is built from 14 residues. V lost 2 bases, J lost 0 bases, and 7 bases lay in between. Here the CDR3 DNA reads TGCGCCAGCAGCCAACTGGGGGTGAACACTGAAGCTTTCTTT. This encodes CASSQLGVNTEAFF.

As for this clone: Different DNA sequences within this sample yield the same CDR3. The CDR3 here is CASSLEGDTIYF. Here the CDR3 DNA reads TGCGCCAGCAGCTTGGAGGGAGACACCATATATTTT. The V and J genes are TRBV5-1 and TRBJ1-3; no definite D call. In germline, CDR1 is SGHRS, CDR2 YFSETQ. With 0 bases removed from V and 8 bases from J, the gap between germline ends came to 6 bases. The CDR3 totals 12 residues. Variable domain in full (rest from reference TRBV5-1 and TRBJ1-3): KAGVTQTPRYLIKTRGQQVTLSCSPISGHRSVSWYQQTPGQGLQFLFEYFSETQRNKGNFPGRFSGRQFSNSRSEMNVSTLELGDSALYLCASSLEGDTIYFGEGSWLTVV.

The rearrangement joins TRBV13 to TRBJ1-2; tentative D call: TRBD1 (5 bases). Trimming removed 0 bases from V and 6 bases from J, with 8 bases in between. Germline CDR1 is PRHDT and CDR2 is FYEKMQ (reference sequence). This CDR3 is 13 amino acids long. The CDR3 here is CASSLGDSHGYTF. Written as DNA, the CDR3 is TGTGCCAGCAGCTTAGGAGACAGCCATGGCTACACCTTC.

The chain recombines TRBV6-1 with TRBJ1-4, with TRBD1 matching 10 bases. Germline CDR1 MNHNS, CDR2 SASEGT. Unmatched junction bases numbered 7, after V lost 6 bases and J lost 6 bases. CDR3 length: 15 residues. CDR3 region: CASSDRGLRDEKLFF. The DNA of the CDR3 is TGTGCCAGCAGCGACAGGGGGCTTAGGGATGAAAAACTGTTTTTT.

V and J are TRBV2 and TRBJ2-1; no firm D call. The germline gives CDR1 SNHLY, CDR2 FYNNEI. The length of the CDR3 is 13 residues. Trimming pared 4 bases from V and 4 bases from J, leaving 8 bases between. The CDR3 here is CASSGVAYNEQFF. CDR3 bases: TGTGCCAGCAGTGGAGTAGCATACAATGAGCAGTTCTTC.

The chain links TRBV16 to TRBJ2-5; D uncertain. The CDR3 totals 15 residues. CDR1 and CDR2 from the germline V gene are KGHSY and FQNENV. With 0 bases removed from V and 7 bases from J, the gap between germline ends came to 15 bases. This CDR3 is CASSQSGTPEGTQYF. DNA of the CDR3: TGTGCCAGCAGCCAATCGGGTACTCCCGAAGGGACCCAGTACTTC.

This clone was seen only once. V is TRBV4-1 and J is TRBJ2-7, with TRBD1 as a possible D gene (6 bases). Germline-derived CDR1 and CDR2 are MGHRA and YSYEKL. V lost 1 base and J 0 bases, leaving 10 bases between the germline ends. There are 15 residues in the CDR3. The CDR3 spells CASSQGTASSYEQYF. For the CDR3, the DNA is TGCGCCAGCAGCCAAGGGACAGCAAGCTCCTACGAGCAGTACTTC.

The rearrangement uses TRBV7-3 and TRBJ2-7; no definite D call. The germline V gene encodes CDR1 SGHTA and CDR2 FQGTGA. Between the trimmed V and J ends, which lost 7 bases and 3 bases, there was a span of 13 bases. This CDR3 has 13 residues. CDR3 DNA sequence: TGTGCCAGCAACCCCCTAGGGAACTACGAGCAGTACTTC. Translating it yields CASNPLGNYEQYF.

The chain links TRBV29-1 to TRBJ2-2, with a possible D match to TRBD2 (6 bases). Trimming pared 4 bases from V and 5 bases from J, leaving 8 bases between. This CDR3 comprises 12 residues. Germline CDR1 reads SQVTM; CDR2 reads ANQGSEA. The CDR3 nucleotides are TGCAGCGTTGTGGAGGGAACCGGGGAGCTGTTTTTT. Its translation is CSVVEGTGELFF.

The CDR3, as DNA: TGTGCCAGCTCACCAGGACAGGGGGCTGTTACTAGCGGGCAAATCTACGAGCAGTACTTC. The encoded protein is CASSPGQGAVTSGQIYEQYF. The chain couples TRBV18 to TRBJ2-7; 11 positions match TRBD1. The J segment lost 3 bases and the V segment lost 2 bases, leaving 18 bases of the junction unmatched. The CDR3 extends over 20 amino acids. Germline V gene sequence: CDR1 KGHSH, CDR2 LQKENI.

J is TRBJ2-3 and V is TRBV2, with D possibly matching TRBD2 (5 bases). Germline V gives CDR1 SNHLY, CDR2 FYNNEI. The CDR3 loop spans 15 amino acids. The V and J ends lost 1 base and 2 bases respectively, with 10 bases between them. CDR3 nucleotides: TGTGCCAGCAGTGAAGAAGACTACTACACAGATACGCAGTATTTT. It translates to CASSEEDYYTDTQYF.

The CDR3: CASSLAGTPNEQYF. The CDR3 DNA sequence: TGTGCCAGCAGCTTAGCCGGGACCCCTAACGAGCAGTACTTC. The chain uses TRBV11-3 and TRBJ2-7; either TRBD1 or TRBD2 may fit D (5 bases each). The CDR3 is 14 residues long. The ends were cut back, 1 base at V and 5 bases at J, with 12 bases in the middle. Germline V gene sequence: CDR1 SGHNT, CDR2 YENEEA.